This T cell receptor (beta chain) was documented in a study of blood T cell repertoires in COVID-19. Study information: The United States, Italy and Spain provided the acute and convalescent COVID-19 samples. T cells, B-cell-depleted T cells, or PBMCs provided the cDNA or gDNA that served as material.

Source study methods: Estimated nucleated cell counts came from reference gene primer amplification. Libraries were prepared by immunoSEQ multiplex PCR; TCRdb keeps only in-frame clonotypes and omits some of them. Clone size and V and J calls were adopted from that table, with D and trimming inferred from the DNA. The sample holds 120,000 to 150,000 clones; around 80% are singletons and the top ten take approximately 3.6%. This clonotype was obtained from a man between 60 and 75 years old with acute or convalescent COVID-19. Material: peripheral blood.

CDR3 bases: TGCAGTGCTAGTAGTAGCGTTCCCGGCCTCGGGAACTATGGCTACACCTTC. Translating gives CSASSSVPGLGNYGYTF. The rearrangement joins TRBV20-1 to TRBJ1-2; D remains ambiguous. V was clipped by 3 bases and J by 2 bases, with 22 bases between them. The CDR3 covers 17 residues. Germline CDR1 DFQATT, CDR2 SNEGSKA (reference sequence).